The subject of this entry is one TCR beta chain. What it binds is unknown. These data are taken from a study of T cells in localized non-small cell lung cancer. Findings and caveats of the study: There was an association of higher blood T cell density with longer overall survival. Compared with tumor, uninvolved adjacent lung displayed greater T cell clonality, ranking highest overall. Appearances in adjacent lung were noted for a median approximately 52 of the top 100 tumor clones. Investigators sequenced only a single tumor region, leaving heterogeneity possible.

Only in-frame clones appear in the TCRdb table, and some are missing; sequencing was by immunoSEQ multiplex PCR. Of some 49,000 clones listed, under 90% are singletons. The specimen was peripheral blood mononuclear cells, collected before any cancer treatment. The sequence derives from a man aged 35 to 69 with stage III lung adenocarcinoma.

The CDR3 sequence: CASSLGRVSYNEQFF. DNA of the CDR3: TGTGCCAGCAGCTTGGGCAGGGTGAGCTACAATGAGCAGTTCTTC. V and J are TRBV5-4 and TRBJ2-1; a possible D gene is TRBD1 (5 bases). V was pared by 0 bases and J by 3 bases, with 10 bases between. Germline V CDR1 and CDR2: SGHNT, YYREEE (reference sequence). The CDR3 consists of 15 residues. The variable domain in full, completed from reference TRBV5-4 and TRBJ2-1, reads ETGVTQSPTHLIKTRGQQVTLRCSSQSGHNTVSWYQQALGQGPQFIFQYYREEENGRGNFPPRFSGLQFPNYSSELNVNALELDDSALYLCASSLGRVSYNEQFFGPGTRLTVL.